The 14 T cell receptor beta chains in this list originate from one sample, sequenced in a study of T cell responses to AZD1222 COVID-19 vaccine. Profiling relied on immunoSEQ multiplex PCR, and the TCRdb table lists in-frame clones only, not all of them. The sample contains about 14,000 clones, about 80% of which appear only once. The source was peripheral blood, collected 28 days after the second AZD1222 dose. These receptors were taken from an adult who received the AZD1222 COVID-19 vaccine.

This chain joins TRBV6-1 and TRBJ2-7, with D possibly matching TRBD1 (6 bases). The CDR3 has 14 amino acids. CDR1 and CDR2 from the germline V gene are MNHNS and SASEGT. The ends were cut back, 0 bases at V and 0 bases at J, with 6 bases in the middle. This CDR3 is CASSEADSSYEQYF. CDR3 DNA sequence: TGTGCCAGCAGTGAAGCGGACAGCTCCTACGAGCAGTACTTC.

The chain employs TRBV18 and TRBJ2-5; 7 nucleotides align to TRBD1. The CDR3 has 16 residues. Germline assignment: CDR1 KGHSH and CDR2 LQKENI. Trimming cost V 3 bases and J 2 bases; bases outside gene matches: 9. CDR3 in amino acids: CASSPTSQGPQETQYF. CDR3 DNA: TGTGCCAGCTCACCGACGTCACAGGGGCCACAAGAGACCCAGTACTTC.

This chain connects TRBV5-1 to TRBJ1-2; 7 bases are a match to TRBD1. This CDR3 comprises 15 residues. V lost 2 bases, J lost 1 base, and 5 bases stayed unmatched. Looked up from germline, CDR1 is SGHRS and CDR2 is YFSETQ. The CDR3 coding sequence is TGCGCCAGCAGCTTTACGACAGGGATTAACTATGGCTACACCTTC. It is translated as CASSFTTGINYGYTF.

This clone came up once. The gene calls are TRBV25-1 and TRBJ2-1; D might be TRBD2 (11 bases). This CDR3 contains 17 residues. Germline V gene sequence: CDR1 MGHDK, CDR2 SYGVNS. The germline V and J ends were trimmed by 6 bases and 8 bases, with 26 bases remaining between them. The CDR3 DNA sequence: TGTGCCAGCAGCCCTGACAGGGGGCTAGCGGGAGGCGATGAGCAGTTCTTC. Its protein product is CASSPDRGLAGGDEQFF.

The rearrangement links TRBV21-1 to TRBJ1-1. TRBV21-1 is reported as a pseudogene. This CDR3 region has 15 residues. The CDR3 here is CASSKSAGANTEAFF. CDR3 nucleotide sequence: TGTGCCAGCAGCAAATCGGCAGGAGCGAACACTGAAGCTTTCTTT.

The gene calls are TRBV27 and TRBJ2-5, with 7 positions matching TRBD1. CDR3 length: 15 amino acids. Germline-derived CDR1 and CDR2 are MNHEY and SMNVEV (reference sequence). Trimming at V came to 2 bases and at J to 2 bases, leaving 5 bases not matched to a gene. Here the CDR3 reads CASSLGDRDQETQYF. As DNA, the CDR3 is TGTGCCAGCAGTTTAGGAGACAGGGATCAAGAGACCCAGTACTTC.

The V gene is TRBV12-5, the J gene TRBJ1-1, with a possible D match to TRBD1 (6 bases). This CDR3 has 13 amino acids. Deletions cut 5 bases from V and 4 bases from J, with 11 bases between. Germline V gene data show CDR1 as LGHNT and CDR2 as FRNRAP. CDR3 residues: CASGPRGGTEAFF. As DNA, the CDR3 is TGTGCTAGTGGTCCACGAGGGGGCACTGAAGCTTTCTTT.

The sample holds a few counts of this clone. An end of the junction differs from the germline gene, which may be a read error. The chain is built from TRBV7-6 and TRBJ1-2; TRBD1 might be the D (6 bases). The CDR3 consists of 14 residues. Germline loops: CDR1 SGHVS, CDR2 FNYEAQ. The DNA of the CDR3 is TGTGCCAGCAGCCCACTCGACAGGAACTCTGGCTACACCTTC. Residues: CASSPLDRNSGYTF.

The chain joins TRBV3-1 (or the pseudogene TRBV3-2) to TRBJ1-4; the match to TRBD1 covers 9 bases. J gave up 8 bases and V 4 bases, and 8 bases lay outside the gene matches. The CDR3 is 15 residues long. Germline V gene sequence: CDR1 LGHDT, CDR2 YNNKEL (reference sequence). The CDR3 DNA follows: TGTGCCAGCAGCCCCCAGGGACAGGGAGGCGAAAAACTGTTTTTT. Its translation: CASSPQGQGGEKLFF.

The chain links TRBV6-1 to TRBJ1-1; 8 positions agree with TRBD1. In germline, CDR1 is MNHNS, CDR2 SASEGT. Trimming removed 4 bases from V and 3 bases from J; junction bases left unmatched: 13. This CDR3 spans 17 amino acids. The CDR3 sequence: CASSATIRQGAYTEAFF. The CDR3 coding sequence is TGTGCCAGCAGTGCCACAATTCGTCAGGGGGCTTACACTGAAGCTTTCTTT.

The rearrangement uses TRBV27 and TRBJ2-2; 9 bases align to TRBD1. The CDR3 has 17 amino acids. Germline V gene data show CDR1 as MNHEY and CDR2 as SMNVEV (reference sequence). Germline trimming cut 3 bases from V and 6 bases from J; bases unmatched to any gene: 11. CDR3 sequence reads: CASSFHGTGITSGELFF. The CDR3 bases are TGTGCCAGCAGTTTCCACGGGACAGGGATAACCTCCGGGGAGCTGTTTTTT.

The chain uses TRBV7-8 and TRBJ1-2, with D uncertain. The V end lost 1 base, the J end lost 6 bases, and 6 bases lay between the germline ends. Germline lookup yields CDR1 SGHVS and CDR2 FQNEAQ. The length of the CDR3 is 12 residues. CDR3: CASSLVGDGYTF. In DNA form, the CDR3 reads TGTGCCAGCAGCTTAGTGGGTGATGGCTACACCTTC.

J is TRBJ1-2 and V is TRBV5-1, with 9 bases lining up with TRBD1. The CDR3 has 14 residues. In germline, CDR1 is SGHRS, CDR2 YFSETQ. V lost 0 bases to trimming and J lost 11 bases; unmatched junction nucleotides: 8. The CDR3 DNA reads as TGCGCCAGCAGCTTGGCCTTACAGGGGGCGCGGTACACCTTC. Its protein product is CASSLALQGARYTF.

The CDR3, as DNA: TGTGCCAGCAGCTTCGAGCTTGCAGGTAATGAGCAGTTCTTC. Translating it yields CASSFELAGNEQFF. J is TRBJ2-1 and V is TRBV7-3, with D unclear. Trimming took off 3 bases at V and 7 bases at J, with 13 bases between the two ends. CDR1 SGHTA and CDR2 FQGTGA come from the germline V gene. CDR3 size: 14 residues.